This TCR beta chain stems from a study of blood T cell repertoires in COVID-19. Study-level information: Collection of acute and convalescent COVID-19 samples took place in the United States, Italy and Spain. In each case, the material was cDNA or gDNA derived from T cells, B-cell-depleted T cells, or PBMCs.

To note about this clone: This sample also contains other DNA sequences that code for the same CDR3.

Assay used: immunoSEQ multiplex PCR; TCRdb lists only in-frame clones, some missing. The sample includes roughly 400,000 clones, roughly nine tenths seen only once; the top ten take 0.95% to 1.2%. Looked up from germline, CDR1 is MDHEN and CDR2 is SYDVKM. CDR3 length: 15 amino acids. The J segment lost 0 bases and the V segment lost 5 bases, leaving 5 bases of the junction unmatched. The specimen was PBMCs or T cells enriched from blood (not recorded which). The origin of this receptor is a man under 40 who had recovered from COVID-19. The chain is built from TRBV28 and TRBJ2-7; 9 bases map to TRBD1. The CDR3: CASSLTGGLSYEQYF. The CDR3 DNA sequence: TGTGCCAGCAGTCTAACAGGGGGCCTCTCCTACGAGCAGTACTTC.